This TCR beta chain derives from a study of blood T cell repertoires in COVID-19. Across the whole study: COVID-19 samples collected from the United States, Italy and Spain covered acute and convalescent phases.

Per germline, CDR1 SGDLS and CDR2 YYNGEE. V gave up 0 bases and J gave up 7 bases, with 23 bases separating them. This CDR3 region has 18 residues. Using immunoSEQ multiplex PCR, the repertoire was profiled, and TCRdb retains in-frame clones only, with some absent. The table records 250,000 to 400,000 clones, about 90% of them present only once. Followed over time, Seattle patients had been enrolled while infection was active. The rearrangement links TRBV9 to TRBJ2-1, with a weak D call TRBD2 (7 bases). The sample was peripheral blood. The TCR sequence derives from a woman aged 25 to 39 with COVID-19, enrolled during active disease. The CDR3, as DNA: TGTGCCAGCAGCGTAGTGGGGAGCGGAGGGGGAGGGAGGAATGAGCAGTTCTTC. Amino acid sequence: CASSVVGSGGGGRNEQFF.